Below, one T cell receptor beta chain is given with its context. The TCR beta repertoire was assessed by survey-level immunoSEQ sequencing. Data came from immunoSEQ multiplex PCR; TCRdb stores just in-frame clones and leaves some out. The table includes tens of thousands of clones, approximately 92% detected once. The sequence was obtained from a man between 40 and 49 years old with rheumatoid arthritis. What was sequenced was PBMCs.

The CDR3 region has the DNA TGTGCCAGTAGTATCCGTGTTGGGGGAGAGGTCCTGACTTTC. Its translation is CASSIRVGGEVLTF. The rearrangement joins TRBV19 to TRBJ2-6, with D possibly called TRBD1 or TRBD2 (5 bases each). Per germline, CDR1 LNHDA and CDR2 SQIVND (reference sequence). The CDR3 contains 14 residues. The V gene lost 3 bases and the J gene lost 13 bases, with 16 bases spanning the gap.